This T cell receptor beta chain was sequenced for a study of cytomegalovirus exposure and HLA in healthy donors. Of note for this clone: The target antigen is unknown.

Study results and limitations: A link between a missense DCLRE1C variant and TCR beta V- and J-gene trimming emerged from a later analysis.

The study sampled nominally healthy donors, though unrecorded immune exposures were likely. PCR was performed using 60 Vbeta and 13 Jbeta primers. TCRdb's copy holds only in-frame clones and misses some; the assay was immunoSEQ multiplex PCR. The sample shows about 160,000 clones, under 80% of them seen only once. This clonotype was sampled from a middle-aged man in good health and CMV-seronegative. The specimen sequenced was PBMCs.

The CDR3 DNA reads as TGTGCCAGCAGTTTCTCCGAGCAGTACTTC. Protein sequence: CASSFSEQYF. The chain recombines TRBV2 with TRBJ2-7; D not certain. CDR3 length: 10 amino acids. V shed 5 bases and J shed 6 bases, with 5 bases lying between them. Germline CDR1 reads SNHLY; CDR2 reads FYNNEI.